This T cell receptor beta chain derives from a study of technical replicates of blood from several donors. This table comes from immunoSEQ multiplex PCR, and its TCRdb copy is limited to in-frame clones, with some not included. The sample holds 55,000 to 75,000 clones; over 90% are singletons and the top ten take about 4.4%. Trimming removed 5 bases from V and 0 bases from J; junction bases left unmatched: 7. Germline assignment: CDR1 LGHNA and CDR2 YNFKEQ. The CDR3 is made up of 17 amino acids. V gene TRBV4-2 combines with J gene TRBJ2-1, with 10 positions matching TRBD2. The sequenced material came from PBMCs. The TCR sequence derives from a human donor in good health. Some clones in this sample may be carry-over from other donors' samples. In DNA, the CDR3 is TGTGCCAGCAGCTCAGGACTAGCGGTGAGCTCCTACAATGAGCAGTTCTTC. This sequence encodes CASSSGLAVSSYNEQFF.